Given below is one T cell receptor (beta chain) in context. Its matching antigen is unknown. These data belong to a study of PD-1 blockade in classical Hodgkin lymphoma. V was shortened by 5 bases and J by 6 bases, with 15 bases between the two germline ends. The germline V gene has CDR1 MNHNS and CDR2 SASEGT. The CDR3 extends over 14 amino acids. Sequencing used immunoSEQ multiplex PCR; TCRdb keeps in-frame clones, though not all of them. Of about 64,000 clones in the sample, roughly 89% were seen once. Study-level points and caveats: It was among complete responders that baseline diversity resembled that of newly diagnosed patients.

Time point denoted: cycle 4 day 1 (C4D1), after more than five weeks of nivolumab. All trial patients relapsed after autologous stem cell transplantation. This rearrangement joins TRBV6-1 to TRBJ2-3, with D hard to call. Sequenced here: peripheral blood mononuclear cells (PBMCs), sampled before the fourth cycle of nivolumab. The TCR was taken from a human donor with classical Hodgkin lymphoma. CDR3: CASSTRWSGDTQYF. DNA for the CDR3: TGTGCCAGCAGTACTCGGTGGTCCGGGGATACGCAGTATTTT.